This T cell receptor beta chain was identified during a study of T cells in narcolepsy. Note on this clone: Its specificity is not known.

The CDR3 is made up of 13 amino acids. Deletions cut 4 bases from V and 1 base from J, with 7 bases between. CDR1 SGDLS and CDR2 YYNGEE come from the germline V gene. Method: immunoSEQ multiplex PCR; TCRdb's copy keeps in-frame clones and lacks some. The sample has about 30,000 clones, roughly 83% seen once. Study conclusions and caveats: Comparing one patient's CSF and blood CD4+ clonotypes highlighted HCRT- and TRIB2-specific autoreactive clonotypes. Healthy controls reportedly lacked the autoreactive clonotypes serially found in patients' blood.

The chain couples TRBV9 to TRBJ2-3; no definite D call. This receptor was taken from a human donor with narcolepsy. The sample taken for sequencing was CD45RA- memory CD4+ T cells from PBMCs. CDR3 coding DNA: TGTGCCAGCAGCTTAGGCGGCACAGATACGCAGTATTTT. Its protein product is CASSLGGTDTQYF.